The present TCR beta chain was sequenced within a study of blood T cell repertoires in COVID-19. Method: immunoSEQ multiplex PCR; TCRdb's copy keeps in-frame clones and lacks some. The table has approximately 130,000 clones, 75% to 90% seen once. The junction had 4 bases not matched to a gene; V was cut back by 3 bases and J by 7 bases. CDR3 length: 13 amino acids. The germline gives CDR1 MNHEY, CDR2 SMNVEV (reference sequence). The chain uses TRBV27 and TRBJ1-2; 8 nucleotides match TRBD1. This receptor was identified in a young man who had recovered from COVID-19. Sequenced sample: PBMCs or T cells enriched from blood (not recorded which). CDR3 in amino acids: CASSFQGALGYTF. The CDR3 DNA is TGTGCCAGCAGTTTCCAGGGGGCGCTTGGCTACACCTTC.